These T cell receptor beta chains were read from a single sample in a study of T-cell reconstitution after alpha-beta-depleted transplantation in children. TCRdb passed the PCR reads through MiXCR, listing each CDR3 protein once. The profile shows some 830,000 distinct CDR3 sequences, about 15% of them singletons. Here the sequenced sample was PBMCs, mostly from graft donor cells, taken 360 days after TCRalphabeta/CD19-depleted stem cell transplant. The receptors come from a male patient younger than 18 who had a stem cell transplant for acute lymphoblastic leukemia, so the T cells may come from the graft donor. The CDR3 runs from the conserved cysteine through the conserved F or W. The order of the fields is V gene, D gene, clone size, J gene, CDR3 protein, CDR3 DNA. The D gene is left open where the match is weak. For some rows the clone size is stated as once, few or many, or as a class when expanded; others skip it.

TRBV20-1	.	many	TRBJ2-1	CSSPYSGEQFF	TGCAGTTCTCCTTATAGCGGCGAGCAGTTCTTC
TRBV5-1	.	few	TRBJ2-2	CASSFLFQNKNTGELFF	TGCGCCAGCAGCTTTCTCTTTCAGAACAAGAACACCGGGGAGCTGTTTTTT
TRBV5-1	.	many	TRBJ2-5	CASSFPRTQETQYF	TGCGCCAGCAGCTTTCCAAGGACCCAAGAGACCCAGTACTTC
TRBV4-1	TRBD1	.	TRBJ2-7	CASSLERQGHEQYF	TGCGCCAGCAGCCTAGAAAGACAGGGGCACGAGCAGTACTTC
TRBV3-1	.	few	TRBJ2-3	CASSHTPSGTDTQYF	TGTGCCAGCAGCCACACACCGAGTGGCACAGATACGCAGTATTTT
TRBV3-1	TRBD1	few	TRBJ2-5	CASSQAPLGQGVEETQYF	TGTGCCAGCAGCCAAGCTCCCCTCGGACAGGGGGTGGAAGAGACCCAGTACTTC
TRBV4-1	TRBD1	.	TRBJ2-7	CASSQVPGGRIHEQYF	TGCGCCAGCAGCCAAGTGCCAGGGGGCCGTATCCACGAGCAGTACTTC
TRBV6-2/TRBV6-3	TRBD1	.	TRBJ1-5	CASSYLGQGSNQPQHF	TGTGCCAGCAGTTACCTGGGACAGGGGAGCAATCAGCCCCAGCATTTT
TRBV6-2/TRBV6-3	.	few	TRBJ2-1	CASSFPSYNEQFF	TGTGCCAGCAGTTTCCCCTCCTACAATGAGCAGTTCTTC
TRBV5-6	.	.	TRBJ2-5	CASSPEGSETQYF	TGTGCCAGCAGCCCAGAGGGGAGTGAGACCCAGTACTTC
TRBV9	.	.	TRBJ2-2	CASSVETGSNTGELFF	TGTGCCAGCAGCGTAGAGACGGGAAGTAACACCGGGGAGCTGTTTTTT
TRBV19	TRBD1	few	TRBJ1-1	CASSTTGGAFF	TGTGCCAGTAGTACCACAGGGGGGGCTTTCTTT
TRBV2	.	few	TRBJ2-7	CASIAWNSYEQYF	TGTGCCAGCATCGCCTGGAACTCCTACGAGCAGTACTTC
TRBV7-6	.	.	TRBJ2-7	CASSLEGDSLDYEQYF	TGTGCCAGCAGCTTAGAGGGGGACTCCCTGGACTACGAGCAGTACTTC
TRBV20-1	.	.	TRBJ2-4	CSASDELSIAKNIQYF	TGCAGTGCATCGGACGAGCTCTCGATAGCCAAAAACATTCAGTACTTC
TRBV6-5	TRBD2	.	TRBJ2-5	CASSYLAGGIETQYF	TGTGCCAGCAGTTACCTGGCGGGAGGAATAGAGACCCAGTACTTC
TRBV5-1	.	few	TRBJ2-6	CASSADFRNPMVGGANVLTF	TGCGCCAGCAGCGCCGACTTCAGGAACCCTATGGTTGGTGGGGCCAACGTCCTGACTTTC
TRBV20-1	.	few	TRBJ2-1	CSARRVGEQFF	TGCAGTGCTAGGCGGGTAGGTGAGCAGTTCTTC
TRBV25-1	.	few	TRBJ2-3	CASSEYVSGTDTQYF	TGTGCCAGCAGTGAATACGTTTCAGGCACAGATACGCAGTATTTT
TRBV5-4	.	few	TRBJ2-1	CASSSRRADEQFF	TGTGCCAGCAGCTCCCGAAGGGCCGATGAGCAGTTCTTC
TRBV7-9	.	.	TRBJ1-5	CASSWGLGVLEPQHF	TGTGCCAGCAGCTGGGGGTTAGGGGTTCTGGAGCCCCAGCATTTT
TRBV20-1	.	few	TRBJ2-4	CSASGHREVKNIQYF	TGCAGTGCTAGCGGTCACAGGGAGGTCAAAAACATTCAGTACTTC
TRBV27	TRBD1	few	TRBJ2-7	CATGRTGMFYEQYF	TGTGCCACGGGCAGGACAGGAATGTTCTACGAGCAGTACTTC
TRBV24-1	TRBD2	few	TRBJ2-1	CATSDLGLEYNEQFF	TGTGCCACCAGTGATTTGGGACTAGAATACAATGAGCAGTTCTTC
TRBV29-1	TRBD1	many	TRBJ2-7	CSVDTGGFPYEQYF	TGCAGCGTTGATACAGGGGGATTCCCCTACGAGCAGTACTTC
TRBV20-1	.	few	TRBJ2-5	CSARFQEGETQYF	TGCAGTGCTAGATTTCAGGAGGGAGAGACCCAGTACTTC
TRBV4-1	.	.	TRBJ1-2	CASSQNTGHIANYGYTF	TGCGCCAGCAGCCAAAATACAGGACACATAGCTAACTATGGCTACACCTTC
TRBV4-1	TRBD1	few	TRBJ2-1	CASSRLIFETGPRNEQFF	TGCGCCAGCAGCCGACTCATTTTTGAGACAGGGCCACGCAATGAGCAGTTCTTC
TRBV11-2	.	few	TRBJ2-7	CASSLFPQPGGYEQYF	TGTGCCAGCAGCTTATTTCCCCAGCCAGGAGGTTACGAGCAGTACTTC
TRBV3-1	.	few	TRBJ1-1	CASSQVGQGGAFF	TGTGCCAGCAGCCAAGTGGGGCAGGGTGGCGCTTTCTTT
TRBV12-3/TRBV12-4	TRBD2	many	TRBJ2-2	CASSLQVGGTGELFF	TGTGCCAGCAGTTTACAGGTGGGAGGGACCGGGGAGCTGTTTTTT
TRBV18	TRBD1	few	TRBJ2-1	CASSPGAGTGIYNEQFF	TGTGCCAGCTCACCCGGAGCCGGGACAGGTATTTACAATGAGCAGTTCTTC
TRBV7-9	.	few	TRBJ2-7	CASSQSGSSYEQYF	TGTGCCAGCAGCCAGTCAGGGAGCTCCTACGAGCAGTACTTC
TRBV4-1	TRBD2	.	TRBJ2-5	CASSHQAGVQETQYF	TGCGCCAGCAGCCATCAGGCGGGAGTTCAAGAGACCCAGTACTTC
TRBV4-1	.	few	TRBJ2-1	CASSQDLMSSYNEQFF	TGCGCCAGCAGCCAGGACTTGATGAGCTCCTACAATGAGCAGTTCTTC
TRBV25-1	TRBD1	few	TRBJ2-7	CASSDPRGSYEQYF	TGTGCCAGCAGTGACCCCAGGGGGTCCTACGAGCAGTACTTC
TRBV6-4	.	.	TRBJ2-7	CASSETTGPPYEQYF	TGTGCCAGCAGTGAAACCACCGGCCCACCCTACGAGCAGTACTTC
TRBV4-1	.	.	TRBJ2-1	CASSQVQGKFPYNEQFF	TGCGCCAGCAGCCAAGTGCAAGGGAAGTTCCCCTACAATGAGCAGTTCTTC
TRBV4-1	TRBD2	few	TRBJ2-1	CASSQQARLAGVYNEQFF	TGCGCCAGCAGCCAACAAGCCCGACTAGCGGGAGTCTACAATGAGCAGTTCTTC
TRBV10-3	TRBD2	.	TRBJ2-3	CAISGGLAGSDTQYF	TGTGCCATCAGTGGAGGACTAGCGGGAAGCGATACGCAGTATTTT
TRBV12-3/TRBV12-4	.	.	TRBJ1-5	CASSPMGVSNQPQHF	TGTGCCAGCAGTCCCATGGGCGTCAGCAATCAGCCCCAGCATTTT